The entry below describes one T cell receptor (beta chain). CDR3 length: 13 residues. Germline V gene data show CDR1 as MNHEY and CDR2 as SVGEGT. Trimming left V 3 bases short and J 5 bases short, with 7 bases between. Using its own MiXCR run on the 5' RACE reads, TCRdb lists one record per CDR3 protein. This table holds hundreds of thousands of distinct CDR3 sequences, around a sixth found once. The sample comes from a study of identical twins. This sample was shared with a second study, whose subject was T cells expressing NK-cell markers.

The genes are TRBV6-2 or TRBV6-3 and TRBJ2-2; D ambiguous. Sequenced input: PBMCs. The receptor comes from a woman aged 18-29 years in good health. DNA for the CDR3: TGTGCCAGCAGTTATTTCAGGACCGGGGAGCTGTTTTTT. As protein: CASSYFRTGELFF.